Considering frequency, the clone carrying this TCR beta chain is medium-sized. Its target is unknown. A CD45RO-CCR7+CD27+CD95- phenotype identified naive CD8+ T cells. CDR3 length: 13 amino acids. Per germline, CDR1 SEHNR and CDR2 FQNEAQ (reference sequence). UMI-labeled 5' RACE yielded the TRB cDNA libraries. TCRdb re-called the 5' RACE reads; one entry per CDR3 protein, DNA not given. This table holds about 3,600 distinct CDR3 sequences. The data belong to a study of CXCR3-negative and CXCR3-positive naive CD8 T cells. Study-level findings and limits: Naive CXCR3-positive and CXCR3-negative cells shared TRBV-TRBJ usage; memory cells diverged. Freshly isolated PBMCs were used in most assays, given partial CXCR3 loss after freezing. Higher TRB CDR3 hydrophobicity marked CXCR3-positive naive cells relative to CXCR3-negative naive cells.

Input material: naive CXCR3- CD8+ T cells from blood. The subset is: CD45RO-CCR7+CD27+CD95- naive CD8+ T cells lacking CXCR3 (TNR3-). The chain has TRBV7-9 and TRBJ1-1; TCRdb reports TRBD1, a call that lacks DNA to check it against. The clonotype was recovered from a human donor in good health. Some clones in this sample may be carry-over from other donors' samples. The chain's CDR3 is CASGGQGNTEAFF.